This TCR beta chain is drawn from a study of shared clonotypes between healthy human individuals. Study findings and constraints: Investigators collected only blood, and repertoires in tissues likely differ. Four donors shared approximately 5% of their naive CD4 clonotypes. Non-shared clonotypes were found to have lower generation probabilities than the clonotypes that were shared by all four of the sorted-subset donors.

Comments on this clone: Its antigen is unidentified.

Sequencing was performed with immunoSEQ multiplex PCR; in TCRdb, only in-frame clones are kept and a portion is missing. This sample carries about 2.4 million clones, 80% to 95% of them seen once, and the ten largest clones take 0.36%. Germline V lookup: CDR1 SGHTS, CDR2 YDEGEE. There are 16 residues in the CDR3. V shed 4 bases and J 3 bases; nucleotides not matched to a gene: 4. The sequencing input was naive CD4+ T cells from PBMCs. Subset denoted: CD45RA+ positively selected. The chain couples TRBV5-8 to TRBJ2-3; 14 nucleotides agree with TRBD2. This clonotype was obtained from a man in his late teens or twenties in good health. Some clones in this sample may be carry-over from other donors' samples. The CDR3 DNA reads TGTGCCAGCAGCCCGACTAGCGGGAGGGCGACAGATACGCAGTATTTT. Translated: CASSPTSGRATDTQYF. Full variable domain (outside the CDR3, taken from reference TRBV5-8 and TRBJ2-3): EAGVTQSPTHLIKTRGQQATLRCSPISGHTSVYWYQQALGLGLQFLLWYDEGEERNRGNFPPRFSGRQFPNYSSELNVNALELEDSALYLCASSPTSGRATDTQYFGPGTRLTVL.